Sequencing of this TCR beta chain was carried out in a study of PD-L1 blockade in urothelial cancer (dated by TCRdb to about 2017). Describing the broader study: Therapy was started in 2014 for all patients, and atezolizumab 1,200 mg was administered intravenously every 3 weeks. Twenty-five of 29 patients were identified as males with urothelial cancer of bladder origin, and a prior smoking history was reported by 18 of 29 patients. Patients had an ECOG performance status of 0 or 1 and had received between 0 and 3 prior chemotherapy regimens. Blood samples were analyzed at two time points: 3 weeks after treatment start (second dose) and 6 weeks after treatment start. Blood samples gave median yields of approximately 130,000 T cells and 83,000 or so unique TCRs, along with a median clonality of approximately 0.08. Somatic, immune and clinical correlates of response to PD-L1 blockade with atezolizumab in urothelial cancer were the focus of an exploratory multi-omic analysis. TCR sequencing covered pretreatment tumor samples and matched, serially collected peripheral blood taken before and after atezolizumab treatment. Durable clinical benefit was defined as progression-free survival longer than 6 months, and TCR features were also tested against progression-free and overall survival. In the same patients who had TCR sequencing, pretreatment tumors also underwent whole exome sequencing and RNA sequencing. Under ten patients achieved durable clinical benefit and 15 to 20 did not. Pretreatment blood TCR-seq was available for twenty-nine patients, at least one posttreatment blood collection was obtained for some 24 patients, and tumor TCR-seq was available for some 24 patients. What the research found in general, with its limitations: Small sample size (n of about 30) and many exploratory analyses mean the results are intended to be hypothesis-generating. Patients with durable benefit showed greater expansion of tumor-associated TCR clones in peripheral blood 3 weeks after starting treatment (n of about 20, p = 0.022). Improved progression-free and overall survival was associated with having pretreatment peripheral blood TCR clonality below the median.

Interpreted using the paper, the time point label stands for: peripheral blood 6 weeks after treatment start. A cohort of 25 to 30 patients with locally advanced or metastatic urothelial carcinoma, treated at Memorial Sloan Kettering on a trial protocol, was included. Peripheral blood mononuclear cells were collected pretreatment and during treatment, at between 1 and 8 total time points per patient. The Qiagen DNeasy Blood extraction kit was used to purify genomic DNA from total PBMCs and from tumor samples. Collected pretreatment and during treatment, PBMCs were isolated and stored as previously described. Synthetic TCR analog templates were spiked into each PCR to estimate absolute template abundance from read counts. Using the immunoSEQ assay, TCRbeta CDR3 regions were amplified from genomic DNA with bias-controlled V and J gene primers. Rearranged TCRbeta segments were sequenced at approximately 20X coverage. The paper's processing steps were these. Sequencing errors were corrected by clustering, and CDR3s were annotated against IMGT so that V, D and J genes could be assigned. Downstream analyses used only productive TCRbeta rearrangements and left out out-of-frame or stop-codon sequences. To compute clonality, Shannon entropy was normalized by the log of the number of unique productive sequences and then subtracted from one. Fisher's exact test with Benjamini-Hochberg correction, at a threshold of adjusted p below 0.01, was used to find clones that differed between time points or between blood and tumor. TCRdb took over this immuneACCESS table, retaining in-frame rearrangements with V and J assigned. Such tables are incomplete; in checked studies, under half of the missing clones stem from an unresolved V gene, and the remainder is unexplained. V and J calls and clone size are those listed in that table; D and trimming were worked out from the DNA. The sample records 100,000 to 150,000 clones, approximately 85% of which are singletons. Clones ranked in the top ten supply about 2.4% of the sample.

Remarks on this clone: Its antigen specificity is not known. Base qualities were left out, and no much larger clone turns up one base away.

From the cysteine through the phenylalanine, the CDR3 covers 14 amino acids. Just CDR3 DNA is preserved here, 42 bases in frame from base 1. At the junction V is shortened by 2 bases and J by 8 bases, with 10 bases in between. Looking up the germline V gene yields CDR1 MNHNS and CDR2 SASEGT. The rearranged segments are TRBV6-1 and TRBJ2-6; 5 matching bases give a weak D call of TRBD1. Sequencing used PBMCs, obtained around atezolizumab (anti-PD-L1) treatment. The TCR originated in a man aged 45-65 years with urothelial cancer. The base sequence is TGTGCCAGCAGTGAAATAGGGGATACCAACGTCCTGACTTTC. Translation gives CASSEIGDTNVLTF.